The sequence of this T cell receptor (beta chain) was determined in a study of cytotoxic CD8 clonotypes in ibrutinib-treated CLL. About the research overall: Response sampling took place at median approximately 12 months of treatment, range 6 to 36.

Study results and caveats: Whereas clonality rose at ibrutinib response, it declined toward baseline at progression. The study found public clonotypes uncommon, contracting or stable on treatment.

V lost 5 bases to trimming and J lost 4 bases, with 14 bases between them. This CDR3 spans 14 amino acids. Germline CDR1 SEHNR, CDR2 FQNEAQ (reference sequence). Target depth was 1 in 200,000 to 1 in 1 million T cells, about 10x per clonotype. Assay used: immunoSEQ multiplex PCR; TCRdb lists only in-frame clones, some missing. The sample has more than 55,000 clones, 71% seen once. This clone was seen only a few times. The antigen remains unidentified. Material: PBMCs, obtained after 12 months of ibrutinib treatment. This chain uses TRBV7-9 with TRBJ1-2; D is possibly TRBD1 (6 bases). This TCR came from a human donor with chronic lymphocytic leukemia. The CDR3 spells CASSQPGHLYGYTF. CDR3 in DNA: TGTGCCAGCAGCCAGCCGGGACACCTCTATGGCTACACCTTC.